This T cell receptor beta chain was identified in a study of technical replicates of blood from a handful of donors (dated by TCRdb to 2015 to 2018). The CDR3 covers 13 residues, taking in both the cysteine and the phenylalanine. This entry keeps only the CDR3 DNA: 39 bases, framed from base 1. CDR1 and CDR2, per the germline V gene (reference sequence), are LNHDA and SQIVND. V is clipped by 6 bases and J by 6 bases, and the sequence between their germline boundaries is 11 bases long. For this clone: The antigen it binds to is not known. Base qualities are not at hand, and no much larger clone is one base apart.

The library was built by means of the immunoSEQ multiplex PCR assay. The table comes from immuneACCESS by way of TCRdb, which keeps in-frame sequences with V and J called. Part of the clones is missing from these tables; in studies checked, under half for an unresolved V gene and the rest for unknown reasons. Within this sample are 50,000 to 70,000 clones, with around nine tenths of them counted one time only. Clones ranked in the top ten supply approximately 5.4% of the sample. This clonotype was sampled from a human donor in good health. Some clones in this sample may be carry-over from other donors' samples. Sequencing was done on a sample of PBMCs. The receptor chain draws on TRBV19 and TRBJ2-2, with the D gene not clear enough to name. DNA sequence: TGTGCCAGTAGGCCTAATAGAGCCGGGGAGCTGTTTTTT. Translation gives CASRPNRAGELFF.